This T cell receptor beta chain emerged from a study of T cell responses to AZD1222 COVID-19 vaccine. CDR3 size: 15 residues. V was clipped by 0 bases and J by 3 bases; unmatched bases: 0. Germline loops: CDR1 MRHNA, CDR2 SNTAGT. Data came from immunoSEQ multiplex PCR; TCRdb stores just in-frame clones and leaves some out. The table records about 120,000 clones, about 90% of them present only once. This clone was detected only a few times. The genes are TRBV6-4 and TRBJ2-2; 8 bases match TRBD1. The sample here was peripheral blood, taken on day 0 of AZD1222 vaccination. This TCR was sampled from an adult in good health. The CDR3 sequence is CASSDSTGDTGELFF. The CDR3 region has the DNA TGTGCCAGCAGTGACTCGACAGGGGACACCGGGGAGCTGTTTTTT.